The source of this T cell receptor (beta chain) is a study of blood T cells in healthy people across ages. The second PCR ran 7 to 11 cycles with a sample-barcoded 5' primer and J-beta primers. Using its own MiXCR run on the 5' RACE reads, TCRdb lists one record per CDR3 protein. The sample holds hundreds of thousands of distinct CDR3 sequences, just over 55% seen once. Trimming removed 3 bases from V and 3 bases from J, with 21 bases in between. Germline V gives CDR1 DFQATT, CDR2 SNEGSKA (reference sequence). This CDR3 region has 16 residues. Per sample, no less than 5.5 micrograms of total RNA were extracted.

The sequence derives from a middle-aged man in good health. Sample: blood. The rearrangement joins TRBV20-1 to TRBJ2-7; D not certain. CDR3 in DNA: TGCAGTGCTAGCCCCTCCGGAAAAGACGACGGCTACGAGCAGTACTTC. Translated: CSASPSGKDDGYEQYF.